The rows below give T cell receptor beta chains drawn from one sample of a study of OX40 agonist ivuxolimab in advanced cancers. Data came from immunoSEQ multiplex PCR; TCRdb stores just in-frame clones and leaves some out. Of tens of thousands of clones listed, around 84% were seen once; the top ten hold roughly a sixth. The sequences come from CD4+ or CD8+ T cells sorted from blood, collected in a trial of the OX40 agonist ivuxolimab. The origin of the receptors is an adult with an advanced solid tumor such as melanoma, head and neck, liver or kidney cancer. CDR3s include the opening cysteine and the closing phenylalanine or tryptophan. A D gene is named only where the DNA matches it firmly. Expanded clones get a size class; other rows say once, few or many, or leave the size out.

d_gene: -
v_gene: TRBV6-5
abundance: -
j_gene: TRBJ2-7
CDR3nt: TGTGCCAGCAGCCCCCCGAGACGGACCCTGGGCGAGCAGTACTTC
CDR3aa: CASSPPRRTLGEQYF

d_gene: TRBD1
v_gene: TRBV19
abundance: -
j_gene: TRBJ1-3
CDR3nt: TGTGCCAGTAGTCCCCGGACAGGGTCTGGAAACACCATATATTTT
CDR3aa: CASSPRTGSGNTIYF

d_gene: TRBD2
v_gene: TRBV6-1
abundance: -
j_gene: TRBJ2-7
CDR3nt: TGTGCCAGCAGGTTCTCTACTAGCGGAGCCTACGAGCAGTACTTC
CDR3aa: CASRFSTSGAYEQYF

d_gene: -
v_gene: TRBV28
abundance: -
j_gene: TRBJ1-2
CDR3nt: TGTGCCAGCAATACAGCCAACCTTCTCTATGGCTACACCTTC
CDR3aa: CASNTANLLYGYTF

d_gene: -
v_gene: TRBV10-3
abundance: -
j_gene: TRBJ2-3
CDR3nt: TGTGCCATCAGTGAGTTTAGCGCAGATACGCAGTATTTT
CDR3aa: CAISEFSADTQYF

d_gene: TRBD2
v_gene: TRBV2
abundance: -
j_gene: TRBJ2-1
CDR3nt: TGTGCCAGCAGTCTAGCGGTCAGCTCCTACAATGAGCAGTTCTTC
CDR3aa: CASSLAVSSYNEQFF

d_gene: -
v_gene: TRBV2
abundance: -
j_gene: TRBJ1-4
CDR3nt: TGTGCCAGCAGTGAAGGTGGGGGTGTTAATGAAAAACTGTTTTTT
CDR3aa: CASSEGGGVNEKLFF

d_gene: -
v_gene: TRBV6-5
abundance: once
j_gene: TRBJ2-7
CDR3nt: TGTGCCAGCAGTTACAAGCGTTACTCCTACGAGCAGTACTTC
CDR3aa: CASSYKRYSYEQYF

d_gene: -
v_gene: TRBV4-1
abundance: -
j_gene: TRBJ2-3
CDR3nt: TGCGCCAGCAGCCAAGAAATGGTGCAGGGGACTTCGATTGATACGCAGTATTTT
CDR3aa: CASSQEMVQGTSIDTQYF

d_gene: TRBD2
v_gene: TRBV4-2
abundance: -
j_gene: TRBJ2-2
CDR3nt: TGTGCCAGCAGCAAAGCGGGGAGCGCGAACACCGGGGAGCTGTTTTTT
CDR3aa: CASSKAGSANTGELFF

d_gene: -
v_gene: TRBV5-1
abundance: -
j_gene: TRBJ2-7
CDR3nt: TGCGCCAGCAGCTTGGCCGGGAGTAGGTCCTACGAGCAGTACTTC
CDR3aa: CASSLAGSRSYEQYF

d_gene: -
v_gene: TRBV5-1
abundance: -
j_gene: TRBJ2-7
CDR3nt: TGCGCCAGCAGCCCCCGCGTTGGGTACGAGCAGTACTTC
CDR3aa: CASSPRVGYEQYF

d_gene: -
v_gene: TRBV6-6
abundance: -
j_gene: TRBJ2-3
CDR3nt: TGTGCCAGCAGGTTCAGAGGGGGGGCAGATACGCAGTATTTT
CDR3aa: CASRFRGGADTQYF

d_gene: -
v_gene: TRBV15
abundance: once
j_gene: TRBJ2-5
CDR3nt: TGTGCCACCAGCAGAGATGGGGGGCCCCAAGAGACCCAGTACTTC
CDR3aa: CATSRDGGPQETQYF

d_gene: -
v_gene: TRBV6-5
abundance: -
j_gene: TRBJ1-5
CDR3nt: TGTGCCAGCAGTTACTCAGGGATAAGCAATCAGCCCCAGCATTTT
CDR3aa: CASSYSGISNQPQHF

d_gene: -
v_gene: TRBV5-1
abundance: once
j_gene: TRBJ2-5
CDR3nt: TGCGCCAGCAGCTTGGGTACAGGGTCCGGAGAGACCCAGTACTTC
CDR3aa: CASSLGTGSGETQYF

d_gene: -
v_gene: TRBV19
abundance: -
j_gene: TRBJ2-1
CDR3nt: TGTGCCAGTAGTATAGACTGGGGAAACGGGGACAATGAGCAGTTCTTC
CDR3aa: CASSIDWGNGDNEQFF

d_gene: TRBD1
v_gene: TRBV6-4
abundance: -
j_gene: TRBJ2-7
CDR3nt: TGTGCCAGCAGTTCTACACAGGGGGTTGGCGAGCAGTACTTC
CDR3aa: CASSSTQGVGEQYF

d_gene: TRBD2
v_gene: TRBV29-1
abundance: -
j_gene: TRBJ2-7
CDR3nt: TGCAGCGGCACTAGCGGGAACGAGCAGTACTTC
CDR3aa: CSGTSGNEQYF

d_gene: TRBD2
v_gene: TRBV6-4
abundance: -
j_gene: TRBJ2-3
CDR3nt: TGTGCCAGCAGTGGGAGCGGGAGGGCCACAGATACGCAGTATTTT
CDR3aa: CASSGSGRATDTQYF

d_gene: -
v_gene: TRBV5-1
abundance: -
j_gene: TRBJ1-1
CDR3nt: TGCGCCAGCAGCTTGGAAGGACATCCGAACCACTTTGAAGAAGCTTTCTTT
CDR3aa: CASSLEGHPNHFEEAFF

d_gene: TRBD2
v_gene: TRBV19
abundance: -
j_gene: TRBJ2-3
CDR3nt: TGTGCCAGTAGTATGCTAGCGGGAGCGACTGGGGCAGATACGCAGTATTTT
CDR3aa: CASSMLAGATGADTQYF

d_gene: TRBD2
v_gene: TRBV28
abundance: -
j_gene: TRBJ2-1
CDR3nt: TGTGCCAGCAGTGCCGGGACTAGCAATGAGCAGTTCTTC
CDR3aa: CASSAGTSNEQFF

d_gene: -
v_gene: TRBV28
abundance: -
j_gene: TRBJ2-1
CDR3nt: TGTGCCAGCAGTCGTCCTGGGGTGGGCAATGAGCAGTTCTTC
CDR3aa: CASSRPGVGNEQFF

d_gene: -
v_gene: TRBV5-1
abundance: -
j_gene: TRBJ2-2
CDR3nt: TGCGCCAGCAGCTTGGGGCTAGAAAGGAACACCGGGGAGCTGTTTTTT
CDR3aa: CASSLGLERNTGELFF

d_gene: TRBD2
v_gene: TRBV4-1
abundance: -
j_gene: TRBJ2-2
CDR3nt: TGCGCCAGCAGCCAAGCTTCGGGACTAGCGGGAGTCGGTAGCACCGGGGAGCTGTTTTTT
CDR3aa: CASSQASGLAGVGSTGELFF

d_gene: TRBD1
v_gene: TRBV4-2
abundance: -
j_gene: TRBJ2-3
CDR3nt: TGTGCCAGCAGCCAAGATACACCGGGACAGGGGACGGGTCGGCAGTATTTT
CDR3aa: CASSQDTPGQGTGRQYF

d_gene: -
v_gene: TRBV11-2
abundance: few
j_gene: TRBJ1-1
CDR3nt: TGTGCCAGCAGCTTAGATGGACTGTACACTGAAGCTTTCTTT
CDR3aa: CASSLDGLYTEAFF

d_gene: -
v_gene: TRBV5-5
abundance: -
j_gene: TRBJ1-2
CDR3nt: TGTGCCAGCAGCTTTAACACAGGGTCACACTATGGCTACACCTTC
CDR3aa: CASSFNTGSHYGYTF

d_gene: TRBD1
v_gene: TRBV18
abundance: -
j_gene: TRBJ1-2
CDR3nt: TGTGCCAGCTCCGCTGGGTTACCGGGACAGCGCCTTAGGGACTATGGCTACACCTTC
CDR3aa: CASSAGLPGQRLRDYGYTF

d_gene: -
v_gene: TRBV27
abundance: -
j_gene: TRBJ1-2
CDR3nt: TGTGCCAGCAAAGCCTGGGAGGACTATGGCTACACCTTC
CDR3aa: CASKAWEDYGYTF